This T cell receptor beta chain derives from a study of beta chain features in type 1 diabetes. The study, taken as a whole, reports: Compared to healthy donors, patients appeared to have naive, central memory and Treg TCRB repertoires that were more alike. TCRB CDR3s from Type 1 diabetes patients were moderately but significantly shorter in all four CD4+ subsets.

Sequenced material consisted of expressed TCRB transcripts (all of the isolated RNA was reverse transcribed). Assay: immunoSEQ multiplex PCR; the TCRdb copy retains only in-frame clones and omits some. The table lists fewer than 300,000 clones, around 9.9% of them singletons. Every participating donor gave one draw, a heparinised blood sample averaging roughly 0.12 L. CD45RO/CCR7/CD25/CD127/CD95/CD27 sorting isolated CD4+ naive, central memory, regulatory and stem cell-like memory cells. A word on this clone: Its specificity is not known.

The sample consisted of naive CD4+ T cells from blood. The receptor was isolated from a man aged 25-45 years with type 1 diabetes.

The CDR3 DNA sequence: TGTGCCAGCAGCCGCCTAACTAGCGTAGGAGAGACCCAGTACTTC. It codes for CASSRLTSVGETQYF. This sequence joins TRBV4-2 and TRBJ2-5; 7 bases match TRBD2. Unmatched junction bases numbered 9, after V lost 4 bases and J lost 4 bases. The CDR3 is 15 residues long. Germline V gene lookup returns CDR1 LGHNA and CDR2 YNFKEQ.